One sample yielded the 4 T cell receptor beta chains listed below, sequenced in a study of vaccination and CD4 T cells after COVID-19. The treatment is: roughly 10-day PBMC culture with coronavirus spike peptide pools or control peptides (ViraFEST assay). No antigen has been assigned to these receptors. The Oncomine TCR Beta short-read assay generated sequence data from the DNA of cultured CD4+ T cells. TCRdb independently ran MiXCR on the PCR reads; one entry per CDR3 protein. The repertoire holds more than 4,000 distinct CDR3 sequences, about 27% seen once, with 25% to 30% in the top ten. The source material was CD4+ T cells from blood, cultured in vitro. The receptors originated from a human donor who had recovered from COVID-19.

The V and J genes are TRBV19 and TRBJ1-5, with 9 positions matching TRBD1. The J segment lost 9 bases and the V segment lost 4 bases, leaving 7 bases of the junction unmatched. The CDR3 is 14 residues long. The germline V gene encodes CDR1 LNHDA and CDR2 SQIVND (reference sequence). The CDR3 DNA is TGTGCCAGTAGTACCGGACAGGGGTCGGGGCCCCAGCATTTT. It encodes CASSTGQGSGPQHF.

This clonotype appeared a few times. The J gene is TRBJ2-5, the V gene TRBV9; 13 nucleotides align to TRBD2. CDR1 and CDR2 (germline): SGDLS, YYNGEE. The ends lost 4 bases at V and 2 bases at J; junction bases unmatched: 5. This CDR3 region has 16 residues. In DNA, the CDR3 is TGTGCCAGCAGCCCGCGGACTAGCGGGGGACAAGAGACCCAGTACTTC. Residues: CASSPRTSGGQETQYF.

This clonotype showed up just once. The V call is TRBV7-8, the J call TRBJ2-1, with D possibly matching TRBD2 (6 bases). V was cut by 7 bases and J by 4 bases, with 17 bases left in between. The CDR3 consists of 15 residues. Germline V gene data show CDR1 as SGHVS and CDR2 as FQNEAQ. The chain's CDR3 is CASTHTPGAYNEQFF. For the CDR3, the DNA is TGTGCCAGCACGCACACCCCGGGAGCTTACAATGAGCAGTTCTTC.

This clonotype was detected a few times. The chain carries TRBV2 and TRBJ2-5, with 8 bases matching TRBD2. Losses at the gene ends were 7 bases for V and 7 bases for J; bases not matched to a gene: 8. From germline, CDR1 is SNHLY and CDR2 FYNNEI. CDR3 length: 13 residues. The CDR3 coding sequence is TGTGCCAGCATTATTAGCGGGGCCGGGACCCAGTACTTC. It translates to CASIISGAGTQYF.